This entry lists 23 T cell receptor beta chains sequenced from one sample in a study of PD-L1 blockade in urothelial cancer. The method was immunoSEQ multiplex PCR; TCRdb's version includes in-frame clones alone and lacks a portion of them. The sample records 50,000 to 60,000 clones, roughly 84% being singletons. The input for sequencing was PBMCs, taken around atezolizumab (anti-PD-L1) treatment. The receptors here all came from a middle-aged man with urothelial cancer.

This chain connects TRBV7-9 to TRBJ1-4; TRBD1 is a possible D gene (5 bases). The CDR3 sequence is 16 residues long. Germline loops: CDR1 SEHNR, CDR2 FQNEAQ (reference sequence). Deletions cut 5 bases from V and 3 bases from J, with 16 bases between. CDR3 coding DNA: TGTGCCAGCAGCCCCCGTACAGGATTACCTAATGAAAAACTGTTTTTT. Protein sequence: CASSPRTGLPNEKLFF. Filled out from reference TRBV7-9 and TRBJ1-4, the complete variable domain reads DTGVSQNPRHKITKRGQNVTFRCDPISEHNRLYWYRQTLGQGPEFLTYFQNEAQLEKSRLLSDRFSAERPKGSFSTLEIQRTEQGDSAMYLCASSPRTGLPNEKLFFGSGTQLSVL.

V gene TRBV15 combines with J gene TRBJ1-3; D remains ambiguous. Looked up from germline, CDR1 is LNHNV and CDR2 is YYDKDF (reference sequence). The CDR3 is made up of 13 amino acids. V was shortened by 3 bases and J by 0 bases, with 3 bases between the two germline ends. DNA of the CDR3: TGTGCCACCAGCAGGAGCTCTGGAAACACCATATATTTT. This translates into CATSRSSGNTIYF.

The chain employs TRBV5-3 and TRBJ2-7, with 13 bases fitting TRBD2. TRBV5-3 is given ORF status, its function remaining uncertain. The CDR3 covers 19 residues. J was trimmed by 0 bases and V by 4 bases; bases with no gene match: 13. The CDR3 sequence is CARSGIRTSGSSNSYEQYF. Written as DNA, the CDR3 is TGTGCCAGAAGCGGGATAAGGACTAGCGGGAGTTCCAACTCCTACGAGCAGTACTTC.

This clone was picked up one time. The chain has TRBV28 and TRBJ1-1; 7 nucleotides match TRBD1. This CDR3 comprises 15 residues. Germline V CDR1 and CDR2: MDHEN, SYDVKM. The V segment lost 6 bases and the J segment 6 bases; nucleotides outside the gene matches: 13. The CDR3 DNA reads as TGTGCCAGCAGAGGGGACAGTCGGGCTGGTGCTGAAGCTTTCTTT. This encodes CASRGDSRAGAEAFF.

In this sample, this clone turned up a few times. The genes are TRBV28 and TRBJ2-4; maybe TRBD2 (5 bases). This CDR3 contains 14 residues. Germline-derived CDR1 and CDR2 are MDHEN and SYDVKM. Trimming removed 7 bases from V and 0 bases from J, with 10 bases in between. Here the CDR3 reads CASTRSGAKNIQYF. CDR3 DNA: TGTGCCAGCACCCGAAGCGGAGCCAAAAACATTCAGTACTTC.

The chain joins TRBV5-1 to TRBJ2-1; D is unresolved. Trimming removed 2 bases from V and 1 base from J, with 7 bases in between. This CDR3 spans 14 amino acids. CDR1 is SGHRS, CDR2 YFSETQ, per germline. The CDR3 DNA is TGCGCCAGCAGCTTCGCGGAGTCCTACAATGAGCAGTTCTTC. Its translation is CASSFAESYNEQFF.

The CDR3 reads CASSPGLYGYTF. The DNA of the CDR3 is TGTGCCAGCAGCCCGGGTCTCTATGGCTACACCTTC. The rearrangement links TRBV7-2 to TRBJ1-2, with D unresolved. The CDR3 contains 12 residues. Germline V gene data show CDR1 as SGHTA and CDR2 as FQGNSA. V gave up 5 bases and J gave up 4 bases, with 8 bases separating them.

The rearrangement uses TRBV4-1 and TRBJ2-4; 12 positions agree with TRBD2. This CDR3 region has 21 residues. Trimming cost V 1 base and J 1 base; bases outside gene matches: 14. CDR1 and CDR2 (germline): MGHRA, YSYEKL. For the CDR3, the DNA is TGCGCCAGCAGCCAAGTAGAGATGACTAGCGGGAGTGGGTGGGCCAAAAACATTCAGTACTTC. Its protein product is CASSQVEMTSGSGWAKNIQYF.

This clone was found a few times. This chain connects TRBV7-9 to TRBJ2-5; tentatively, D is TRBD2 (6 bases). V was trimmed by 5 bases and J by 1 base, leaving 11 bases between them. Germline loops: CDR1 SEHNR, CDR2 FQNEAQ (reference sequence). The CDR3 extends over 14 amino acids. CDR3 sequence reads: CASSTLGGQETQYF. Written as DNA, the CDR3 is TGTGCCAGCAGCACTTTGGGAGGCCAAGAGACCCAGTACTTC.

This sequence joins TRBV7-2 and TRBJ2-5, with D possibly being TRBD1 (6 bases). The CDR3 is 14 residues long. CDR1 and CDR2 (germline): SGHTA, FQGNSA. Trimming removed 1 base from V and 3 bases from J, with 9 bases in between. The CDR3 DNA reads TGTGCCAGCAGCTTAGTAGGGGGAAAAGAGACCCAGTACTTC. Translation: CASSLVGGKETQYF.

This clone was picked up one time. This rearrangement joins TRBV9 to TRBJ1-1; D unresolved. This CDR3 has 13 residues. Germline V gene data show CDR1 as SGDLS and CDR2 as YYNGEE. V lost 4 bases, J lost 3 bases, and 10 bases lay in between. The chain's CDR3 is CASSPAGYTEAFF. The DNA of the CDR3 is TGTGCCAGCAGCCCGGCGGGGTACACTGAAGCTTTCTTT.

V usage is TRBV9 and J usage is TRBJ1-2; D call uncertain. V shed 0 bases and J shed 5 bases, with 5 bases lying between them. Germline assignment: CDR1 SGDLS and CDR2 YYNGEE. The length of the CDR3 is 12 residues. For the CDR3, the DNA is TGTGCCAGCAGCGTAGATAGATATGGCTACACCTTC. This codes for CASSVDRYGYTF.

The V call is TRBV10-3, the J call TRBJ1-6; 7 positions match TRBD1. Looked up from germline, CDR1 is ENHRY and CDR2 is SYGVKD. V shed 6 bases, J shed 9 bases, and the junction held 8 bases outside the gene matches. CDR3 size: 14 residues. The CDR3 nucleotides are TGTGCCATCAGGGGGGACAGTTTCGGTTCACCCCTCCACTTT. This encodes CAIRGDSFGSPLHF.

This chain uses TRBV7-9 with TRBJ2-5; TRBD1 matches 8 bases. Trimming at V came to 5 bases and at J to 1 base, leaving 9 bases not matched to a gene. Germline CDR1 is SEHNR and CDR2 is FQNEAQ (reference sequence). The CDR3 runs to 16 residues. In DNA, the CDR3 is TGTGCCAGCAGCATCCTGACAGGGGCCAGCCAAGAGACCCAGTACTTC. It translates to CASSILTGASQETQYF.

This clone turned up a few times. The CDR3, as DNA: TGTGCCAGCAGCCCCACAACTAGCGGGGGGGAGCAGTTCTTC. This translates into CASSPTTSGGEQFF. The chain couples TRBV7-3 to TRBJ2-1; 12 nucleotides agree with TRBD2. The CDR3 loop spans 14 amino acids. Germline CDR1 is SGHTA and CDR2 is FQGTGA. V was clipped by 5 bases and J by 10 bases; unmatched bases: 6. Using reference TRBV7-3 and TRBJ2-1 for the parts outside the CDR3, the full variable domain is GAGVSQTPSNKVTEKGKYVELRCDPISGHTALYWYRQSLGQGPEFLIYFQGTGAADDSGLPNDRFFAVRPEGSVSTLKIQRTERGDSAVYLCASSPTTSGGEQFFGPGTRLTVL.

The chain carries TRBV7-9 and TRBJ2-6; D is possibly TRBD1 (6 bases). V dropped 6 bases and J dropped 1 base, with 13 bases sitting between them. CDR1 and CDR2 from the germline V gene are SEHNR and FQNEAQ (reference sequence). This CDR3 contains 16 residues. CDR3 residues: CASRLQGASGANVLTF. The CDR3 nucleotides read TGTGCCAGCAGGTTACAGGGCGCATCTGGGGCCAACGTCCTGACTTTC.

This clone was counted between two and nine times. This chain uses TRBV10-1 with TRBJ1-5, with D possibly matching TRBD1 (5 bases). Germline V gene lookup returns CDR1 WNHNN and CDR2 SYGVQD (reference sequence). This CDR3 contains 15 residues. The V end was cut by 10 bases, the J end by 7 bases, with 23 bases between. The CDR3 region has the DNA TGCGCCACCCTATATGAAGGGTGGGAGGGGCAGCCCCAGCATTTT. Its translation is CATLYEGWEGQPQHF.

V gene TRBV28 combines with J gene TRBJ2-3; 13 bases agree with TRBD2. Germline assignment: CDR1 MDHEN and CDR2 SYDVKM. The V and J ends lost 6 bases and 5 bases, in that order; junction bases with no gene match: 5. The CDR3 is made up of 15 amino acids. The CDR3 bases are TGTGCCAGCAGGCGGACTAGCGGGAGAGGAGATACGCAGTATTTT. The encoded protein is CASRRTSGRGDTQYF.

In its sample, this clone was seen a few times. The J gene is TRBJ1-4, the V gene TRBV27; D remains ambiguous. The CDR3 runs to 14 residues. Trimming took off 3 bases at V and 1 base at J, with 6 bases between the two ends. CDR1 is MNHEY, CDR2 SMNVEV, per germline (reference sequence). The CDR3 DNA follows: TGTGCCAGCAGTTTTTCGGGAACTAATGAAAAACTGTTTTTT. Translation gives CASSFSGTNEKLFF.

The CDR3 DNA is TGTGCCAGCACTGGAGCGGGAGTGAACACCGGGGAGCTGTTTTTT. Translated, it gives CASTGAGVNTGELFF. V gene TRBV2 combines with J gene TRBJ2-2, with TRBD2 matching over 8 bases. Trimming cost V 7 bases and J 1 base; bases outside gene matches: 5. Germline-derived CDR1 and CDR2 are SNHLY and FYNNEI. This CDR3 has 15 amino acids.

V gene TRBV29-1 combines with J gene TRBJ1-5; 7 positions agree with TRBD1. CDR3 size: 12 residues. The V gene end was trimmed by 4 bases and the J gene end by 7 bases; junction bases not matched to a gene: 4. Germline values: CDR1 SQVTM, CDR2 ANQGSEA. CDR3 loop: CSVGQGGQPQHF. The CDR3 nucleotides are TGCAGCGTTGGACAGGGAGGCCAGCCCCAGCATTTT.

CDR3 amino acids: CASSPPPGGFTEAFF. Here the CDR3 DNA reads TGTGCCAGCAGCCCTCCCCCAGGGGGGTTCACTGAAGCTTTCTTT. The chain is built from TRBV4-2 and TRBJ1-1; 7 bases align to TRBD1. The V gene's germline CDR1 is LGHNA and CDR2 YNFKEQ. This CDR3 contains 15 residues. The trim removed 4 bases at V and 4 bases at J, leaving 9 bases unmatched.

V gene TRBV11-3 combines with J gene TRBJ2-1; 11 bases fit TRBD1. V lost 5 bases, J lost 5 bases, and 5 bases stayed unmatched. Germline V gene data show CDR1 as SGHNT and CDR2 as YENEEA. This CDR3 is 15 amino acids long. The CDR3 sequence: CASSPGTGGDNEQFF. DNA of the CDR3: TGTGCCAGCAGCCCCGGGACAGGGGGGGACAATGAGCAGTTCTTC.